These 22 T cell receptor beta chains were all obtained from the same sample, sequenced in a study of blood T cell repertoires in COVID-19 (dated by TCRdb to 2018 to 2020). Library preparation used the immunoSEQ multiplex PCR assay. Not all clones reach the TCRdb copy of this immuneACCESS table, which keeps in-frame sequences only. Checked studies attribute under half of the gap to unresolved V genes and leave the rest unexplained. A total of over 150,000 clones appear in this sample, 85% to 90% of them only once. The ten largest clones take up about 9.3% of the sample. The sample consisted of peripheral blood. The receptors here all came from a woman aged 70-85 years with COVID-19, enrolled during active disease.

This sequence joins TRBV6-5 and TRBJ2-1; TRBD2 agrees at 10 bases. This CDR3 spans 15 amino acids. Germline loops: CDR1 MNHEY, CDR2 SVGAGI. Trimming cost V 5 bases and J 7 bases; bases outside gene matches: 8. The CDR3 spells CASSPQRGGGNEQFF. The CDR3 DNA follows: TGTGCCAGCAGTCCTCAGCGGGGGGGCGGGAATGAGCAGTTCTTC.

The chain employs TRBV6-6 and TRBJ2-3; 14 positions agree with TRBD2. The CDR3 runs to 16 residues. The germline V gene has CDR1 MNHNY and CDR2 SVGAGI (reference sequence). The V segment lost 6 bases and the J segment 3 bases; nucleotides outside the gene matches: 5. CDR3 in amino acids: CASRGLAGAQTDTQYF. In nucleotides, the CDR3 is TGTGCCAGCAGGGGACTAGCGGGGGCCCAGACAGATACGCAGTATTTT.

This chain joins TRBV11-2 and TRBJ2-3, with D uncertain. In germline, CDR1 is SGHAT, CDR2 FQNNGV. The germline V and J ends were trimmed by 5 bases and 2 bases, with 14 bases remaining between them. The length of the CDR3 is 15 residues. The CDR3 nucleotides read TGTGCCAGCAGCAGCGCCCGGCATTCCACAGATACGCAGTATTTT. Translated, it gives CASSSARHSTDTQYF.

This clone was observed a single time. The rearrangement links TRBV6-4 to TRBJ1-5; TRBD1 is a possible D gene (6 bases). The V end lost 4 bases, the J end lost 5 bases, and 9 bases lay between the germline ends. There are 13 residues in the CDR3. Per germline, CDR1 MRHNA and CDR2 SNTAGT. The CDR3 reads CASSGDTDQPQHF. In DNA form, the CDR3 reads TGTGCCAGCAGTGGGGACACCGATCAGCCCCAGCATTTT.

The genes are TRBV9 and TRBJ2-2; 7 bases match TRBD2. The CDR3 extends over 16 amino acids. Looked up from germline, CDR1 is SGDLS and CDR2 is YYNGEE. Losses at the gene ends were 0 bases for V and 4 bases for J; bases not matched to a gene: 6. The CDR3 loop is CASSVGTSRVTGELFF. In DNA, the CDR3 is TGTGCCAGCAGCGTAGGGACTAGTCGAGTCACCGGGGAGCTGTTTTTT.

The CDR3 DNA reads TGCGCCAGCAGTATGGGGATAGCGGGGGAGGGCACAGATACGCAGTATTTT. This codes for CASSMGIAGEGTDTQYF. This sequence joins TRBV4-1 and TRBJ2-3, with 9 bases lining up with TRBD2. V trimming: 6 bases; J trimming: 1 base; junction bases outside the gene matches: 11. The CDR3 is 17 residues long. From germline, CDR1 is MGHRA and CDR2 YSYEKL.

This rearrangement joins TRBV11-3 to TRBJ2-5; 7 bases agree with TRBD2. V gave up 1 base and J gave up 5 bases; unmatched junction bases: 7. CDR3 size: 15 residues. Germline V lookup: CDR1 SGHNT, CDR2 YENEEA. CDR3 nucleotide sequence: TGTGCCAGCAGCTTAGTATCCGGTAGCGGGGAGACCCAGTACTTC. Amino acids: CASSLVSGSGETQYF.

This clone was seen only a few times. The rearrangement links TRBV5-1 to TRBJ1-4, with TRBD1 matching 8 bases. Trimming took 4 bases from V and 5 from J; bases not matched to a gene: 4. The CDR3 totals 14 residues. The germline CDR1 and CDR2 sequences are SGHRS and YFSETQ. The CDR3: CASSSGQGNEKLFF. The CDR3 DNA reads TGCGCCAGCAGCAGTGGACAGGGAAATGAAAAACTGTTTTTT.

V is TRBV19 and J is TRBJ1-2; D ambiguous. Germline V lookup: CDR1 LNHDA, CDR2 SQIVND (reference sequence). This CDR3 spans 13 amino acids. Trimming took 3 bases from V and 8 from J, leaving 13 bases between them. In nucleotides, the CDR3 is TGTGCCAGTAGTATCCTGGCCCCAGTCGGCTACACCTTC. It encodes CASSILAPVGYTF.

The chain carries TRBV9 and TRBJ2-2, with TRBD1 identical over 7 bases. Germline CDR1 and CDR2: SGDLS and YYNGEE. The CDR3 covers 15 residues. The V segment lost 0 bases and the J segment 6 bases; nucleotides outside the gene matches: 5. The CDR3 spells CASSVATGFPGELFF. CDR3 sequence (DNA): TGTGCCAGCAGCGTAGCGACAGGGTTTCCCGGGGAGCTGTTTTTT.

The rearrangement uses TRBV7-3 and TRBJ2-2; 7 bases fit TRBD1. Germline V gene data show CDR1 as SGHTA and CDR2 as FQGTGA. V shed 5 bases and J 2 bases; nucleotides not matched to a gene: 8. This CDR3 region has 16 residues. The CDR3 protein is CASSPQGTYNTGELFF. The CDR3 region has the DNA TGTGCCAGCAGCCCACAGGGGACCTATAACACCGGGGAGCTGTTTTTT.

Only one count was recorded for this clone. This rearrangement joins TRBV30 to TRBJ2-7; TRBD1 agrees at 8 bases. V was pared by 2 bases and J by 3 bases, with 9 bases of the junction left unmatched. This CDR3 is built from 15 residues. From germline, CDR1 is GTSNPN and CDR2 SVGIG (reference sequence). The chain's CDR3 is CAWSSGQGSFYEQYF. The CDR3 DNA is TGTGCCTGGAGTTCAGGACAGGGATCGTTCTACGAGCAGTACTTC.

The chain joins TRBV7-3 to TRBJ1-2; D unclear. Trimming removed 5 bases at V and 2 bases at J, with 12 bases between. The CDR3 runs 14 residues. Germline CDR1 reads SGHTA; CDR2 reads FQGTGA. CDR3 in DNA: TGTGCCAGCAGCCTCGGCGGGTCGAACTATGGCTACACCTTC. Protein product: CASSLGGSNYGYTF. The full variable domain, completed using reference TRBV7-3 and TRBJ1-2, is GAGVSQTPSNKVTEKGKYVELRCDPISGHTALYWYRQSLGQGPEFLIYFQGTGAADDSGLPNDRFFAVRPEGSVSTLKIQRTERGDSAVYLCASSLGGSNYGYTFGSGTRLTVV.

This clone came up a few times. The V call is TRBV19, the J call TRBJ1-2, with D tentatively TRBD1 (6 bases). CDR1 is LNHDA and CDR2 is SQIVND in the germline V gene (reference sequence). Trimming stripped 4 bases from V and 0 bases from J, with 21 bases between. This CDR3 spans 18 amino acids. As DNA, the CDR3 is TGTGCCAGTAGTAACGCACAGGGACCGCTAGCTTCTAACTATGGCTACACCTTC. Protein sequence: CASSNAQGPLASNYGYTF. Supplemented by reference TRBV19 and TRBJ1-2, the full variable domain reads DGGITQSPKYLFRKEGQNVTLSCEQNLNHDAMYWYRQDPGQGLRLIYYSQIVNDFQKGDIAEGYSVSREKKESFPLTVTSAQKNPTAFYLCASSNAQGPLASNYGYTFGSGTRLTVV.

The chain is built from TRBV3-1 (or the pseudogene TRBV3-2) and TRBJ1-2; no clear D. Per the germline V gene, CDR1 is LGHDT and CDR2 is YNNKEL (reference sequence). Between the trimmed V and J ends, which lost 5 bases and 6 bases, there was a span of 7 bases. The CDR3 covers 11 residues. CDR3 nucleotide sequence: TGTGCCAGCAGCAGCACGCATGGCTACACCTTC. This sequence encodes CASSSTHGYTF.

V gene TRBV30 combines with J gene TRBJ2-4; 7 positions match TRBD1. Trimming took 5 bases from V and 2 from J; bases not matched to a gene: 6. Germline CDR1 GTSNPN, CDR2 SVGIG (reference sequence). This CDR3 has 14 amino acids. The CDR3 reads CAWSTGDSKNIQYF. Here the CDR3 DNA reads TGTGCCTGGTCCACAGGGGATTCCAAAAACATTCAGTACTTC.

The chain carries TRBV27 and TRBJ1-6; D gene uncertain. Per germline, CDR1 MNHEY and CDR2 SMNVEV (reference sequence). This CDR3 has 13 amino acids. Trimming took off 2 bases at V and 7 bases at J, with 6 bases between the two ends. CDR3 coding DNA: TGTGCCAGCAGTTTAACAGTAAATTCACCCCTCCACTTT. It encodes CASSLTVNSPLHF.

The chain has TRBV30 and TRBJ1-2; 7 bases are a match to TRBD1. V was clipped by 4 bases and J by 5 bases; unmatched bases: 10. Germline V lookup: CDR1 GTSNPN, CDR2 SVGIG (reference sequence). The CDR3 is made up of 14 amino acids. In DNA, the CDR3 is TGTGCCTGGAATACAGGGGCAGGAAGATATGGCTACACCTTC. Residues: CAWNTGAGRYGYTF.

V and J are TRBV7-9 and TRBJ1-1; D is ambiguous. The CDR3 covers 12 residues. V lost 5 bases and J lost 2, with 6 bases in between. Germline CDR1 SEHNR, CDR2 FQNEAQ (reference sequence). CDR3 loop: CASSRGNTEAFF. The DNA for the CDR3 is TGTGCCAGCAGCCGGGGAAACACTGAAGCTTTCTTT.

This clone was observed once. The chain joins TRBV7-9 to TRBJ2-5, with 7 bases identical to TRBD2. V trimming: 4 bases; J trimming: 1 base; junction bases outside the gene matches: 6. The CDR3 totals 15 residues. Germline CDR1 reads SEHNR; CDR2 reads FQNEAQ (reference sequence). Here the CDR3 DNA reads TGTGCCAGCAGCTCGTGGACTAGTTTCCAAGAGACCCAGTACTTC. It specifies CASSSWTSFQETQYF.

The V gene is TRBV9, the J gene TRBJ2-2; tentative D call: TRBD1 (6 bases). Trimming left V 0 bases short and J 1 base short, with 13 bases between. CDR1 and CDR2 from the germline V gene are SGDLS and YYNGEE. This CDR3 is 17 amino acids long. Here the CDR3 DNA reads TGTGCCAGCAGCGTAGAAATTGGGGGCGGGAACACCGGGGAGCTGTTTTTT. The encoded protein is CASSVEIGGGNTGELFF.

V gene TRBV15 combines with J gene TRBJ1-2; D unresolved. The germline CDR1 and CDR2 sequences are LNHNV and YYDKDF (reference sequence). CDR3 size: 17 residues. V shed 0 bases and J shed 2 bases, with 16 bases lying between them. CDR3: CATSRDVMRAQNYGYTF. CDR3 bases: TGTGCCACCAGCAGAGATGTTATGCGGGCACAGAACTATGGCTACACCTTC. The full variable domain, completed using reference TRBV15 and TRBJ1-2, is DAMVIQNPRYQVTQFGKPVTLSCSQTLNHNVMYWYQQKSSQAPKLLFHYYDKDFNNEADTPDNFQSRRPNTSFCFLDIRSPGLGDTAMYLCATSRDVMRAQNYGYTFGSGTRLTVV.